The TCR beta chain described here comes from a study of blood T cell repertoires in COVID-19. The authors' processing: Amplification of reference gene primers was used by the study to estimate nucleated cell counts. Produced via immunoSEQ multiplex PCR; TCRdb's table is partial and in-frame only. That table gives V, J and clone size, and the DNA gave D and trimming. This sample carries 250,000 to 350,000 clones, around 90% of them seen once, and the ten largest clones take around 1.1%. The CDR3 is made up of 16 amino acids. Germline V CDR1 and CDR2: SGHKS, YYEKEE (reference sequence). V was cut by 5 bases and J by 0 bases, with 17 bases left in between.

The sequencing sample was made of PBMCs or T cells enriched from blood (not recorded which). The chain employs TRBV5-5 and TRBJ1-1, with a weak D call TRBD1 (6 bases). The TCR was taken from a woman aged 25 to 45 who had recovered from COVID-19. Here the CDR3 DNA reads TGTGCCAGCAGGACGGAAAACAGGGTCATGAACACTGAAGCTTTCTTT. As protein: CASRTENRVMNTEAFF.